This T cell receptor (beta chain) was captured in a study of T cells expressing NK-cell markers. Across the study: According to the study, TCR beta repertoires originated from sorted CD3+CD56+NKG2C+, CD3+CD56+NKG2C- and CD3+CD56-NKG2C+ T cells.

A remark on this clonotype: Its specificity is unknown.

Per the germline V gene, CDR1 is SGHAT and CDR2 is FQNNGV. There are 14 residues in the CDR3. UMIs were included in TCR beta cDNA generated by 5'RACE template switching. TCRdb re-called the 5' RACE reads and shows each CDR3 protein once, DNA omitted. This table lists roughly 350,000 distinct CDR3 sequences. Study findings and constraints: It remained uncertain whether the expanded NKG2C+ T cell clones were specific for HCMV antigens. There were a handful of donors in whom these clonotypes also led the CD3+CD56-NKG2C+ fraction.

The sequence was collected from a man aged 18 to 69 in good health. The chain couples TRBV11-2 to TRBJ1-1; the TCRdb call, TRBD1, lacks DNA for checking. Sequenced material: blood T cells: a sorted CD56 or NKG2C T cell subset, CD4+ or CD8+ T cells, or bulk PBMC T cells (not recorded which). The CDR3 protein is CASSPGDRGGEAFF.